Below, 9 T cell receptor beta chains from the same sample are listed, as sequenced in a study of T cells in Graves' hyperthyroidism and ophthalmopathy. The TCR beta CDR3 regions underwent amplification using RNA transcripts as the source. The HTBI primer set served for first-round RT-PCR of the TCR CDR3. TCRdb analysed the multiplex PCR reads with MiXCR anew, one entry per CDR3 protein. The sample yields 540,000 or so distinct CDR3 sequences, roughly 46% seen once. The sequenced material came from peripheral blood or thyroid tissue (not recorded which). These receptors originate from an adult woman with Graves' disease, either hyperthyroidism or ophthalmopathy (not recorded which).

At least ten counts were recorded for this clonotype. The genes are TRBV6-6 and TRBJ2-2; 7 positions match TRBD1. V was clipped by 9 bases and J by 5 bases; unmatched bases: 9. The CDR3 length is 14 residues. Germline V gives CDR1 MNHNY, CDR2 SVGAGI (reference sequence). The CDR3 sequence: CASIRQGFTGELFF. CDR3 coding DNA: TGTGCCAGTATAAGACAGGGCTTTACCGGGGAGCTGTTTTTT.

The chain is built from TRBV5-1 and TRBJ2-2, with TRBD1 matching 8 bases. V was clipped by 1 base and J by 5 bases; unmatched bases: 22. The V gene's germline CDR1 is SGHRS and CDR2 YFSETQ. This CDR3 has 21 amino acids. The CDR3 DNA sequence: TGCGCCAGCAGCTTGCCTCGTAGGACAGGGCTAGAATCCCGAACGACCGGGGAGCTGTTTTTT. Translation gives CASSLPRRTGLESRTTGELFF. Filled out from reference TRBV5-1 and TRBJ2-2, the complete variable domain reads KAGVTQTPRYLIKTRGQQVTLSCSPISGHRSVSWYQQTPGQGLQFLFEYFSETQRNKGNFPGRFSGRQFSNSRSEMNVSTLELGDSALYLCASSLPRRTGLESRTTGELFFGEGSRLTVL.

The chain couples TRBV20-1 to TRBJ2-5; 11 bases match TRBD2. This CDR3 comprises 15 residues. The germline V gene encodes CDR1 DFQATT and CDR2 SNEGSKA (reference sequence). With V trimmed by 0 bases and J by 5 bases, 5 bases remained unmatched. CDR3 in amino acids: CSARDSRTSGETQYF. The CDR3 DNA reads as TGCAGTGCTAGAGATTCAAGGACTAGCGGGGAGACCCAGTACTTC.

The chain has TRBV6-2 or TRBV6-3 and TRBJ2-7; 10 bases map to TRBD2. CDR1 and CDR2 from the germline V gene are MNHEY and SVGEGT. CDR3 length: 13 amino acids. The CDR3 DNA is TGTGGCTCAGGAAGCGGGAGGGCCTACGAGCAGTACTTC. This sequence encodes CGSGSGRAYEQYF.

The sample holds a few counts of this clonotype. This clone may be a read error of a much larger clone one base away. The CDR3 DNA reads TGTGCCAGCAGTGACCCCAGTGTCAGCGGTGAACCTTTCTTT. It translates to CASSDPSVSGEPFF. The chain recombines TRBV6-4 with TRBJ1-1; D not certain. Germline V gene data show CDR1 as MRHNA and CDR2 as SNTAGT. The CDR3 runs to 14 residues.

This rearrangement joins TRBV19 to TRBJ1-5, with a weak D call TRBD1 (6 bases). This CDR3 is 14 amino acids long. Germline-derived CDR1 and CDR2 are LNHDA and SQIVND (reference sequence). Trimming shortened V by 7 bases and J by 5 bases, and 15 bases separated the two germline ends. Written as DNA, the CDR3 is TGTGCCAGTAAGGAAGCCGGACAGTATCAGCCCCAGCATTTT. Translation: CASKEAGQYQPQHF.

The rearrangement uses TRBV2 and TRBJ2-1, with unresolved D. Per the germline V gene, CDR1 is SNHLY and CDR2 is FYNNEI. The CDR3 sequence is 13 residues long. V lost 4 bases and J lost 6, with 10 bases in between. The CDR3 loop is CASSVGIRNEQFF. The CDR3 coding sequence is TGTGCCAGCAGTGTGGGGATCCGCAATGAGCAGTTCTTC.

The chain recombines TRBV24-1 with TRBJ2-3; weak D call: TRBD2 (5 bases). Trimming stripped 9 bases from V and 8 bases from J, with 17 bases between. CDR1 and CDR2 from the germline V gene are KGHDR and SFDVKD. The CDR3 runs 13 residues. CDR3 residues: CATVDRNRGTQYF. Written as DNA, the CDR3 is TGTGCCACCGTCGACCGCAATCGGGGTACGCAGTATTTT.

The table lists this clonotype with a few counts. The chain couples TRBV25-1 to TRBJ2-7, with 11 bases fitting TRBD1. The trim removed 3 bases at V and 5 bases at J, leaving 6 bases unmatched. This CDR3 has 15 amino acids. The germline CDR1 and CDR2 sequences are MGHDK and SYGVNS. The CDR3 spells CASSDWTGGGDEQYF. CDR3 DNA sequence: TGTGCCAGCAGTGACTGGACAGGGGGCGGGGACGAGCAGTACTTC.